Sequencing of this T cell receptor (beta chain) was carried out in a study of shared clonotypes between healthy human individuals. Study outcomes and limitations: Sorted-subset sequencing, rarefaction showed, was incomplete despite large depth.

This clone came up once. Its antigen remains unidentified. Trimming removed 2 bases from V and 4 bases from J; junction bases left unmatched: 14. This CDR3 has 18 amino acids. The germline V gene has CDR1 SEHNR and CDR2 FQNEAQ (reference sequence). In the original workflow: From ImmunoSEQ came sequences covering only the junction and carrying no quality scores, so filtering differed. Assay used: immunoSEQ multiplex PCR; TCRdb lists only in-frame clones, some missing. V and J calls and clone size are copied from that table; D and trimming were computed from the DNA. The repertoire holds around 1.9 million clones, approximately 94% seen once, with 1.5% to 2% in the top ten. Positive CCR7 selection of CD45RO-negative cells yielded the naive CD8 cells, and terminally differentiated effector memory CD45RA+ cells were excluded.

The rearrangement uses TRBV7-9 and TRBJ2-5; 9 positions match TRBD1. The sample was naive CD8+ T cells from PBMCs. The receptor was derived from a man aged 18 to 35 in good health. Some clones in this sample may be carry-over from other donors' samples. CDR3 in DNA: TGTGCCAGCAGCTTAACCCTTCGCTTGACAGGGGGTAGAGAGACCCAGTACTTC. It codes for CASSLTLRLTGGRETQYF.